This TCR beta chain was recorded in a study of cytomegalovirus exposure and HLA in healthy donors. The V and J ends lost 1 base and 2 bases, in that order; junction bases with no gene match: 6. The CDR3 loop spans 16 amino acids. The germline gives CDR1 SNHLY, CDR2 FYNNEI. The PCR contained 60 Vbeta and 13 Jbeta primers. The protocol was immunoSEQ multiplex PCR, while the TCRdb copy is restricted to in-frame clones and leaves out a portion. This table holds roughly 51,000 clones. This chain connects TRBV2 to TRBJ1-2, with 8 bases identical to TRBD1. The receptor was derived from a male donor in good health and CMV-seropositive. Sequencing input: PBMCs. This CDR3 reads CASSEGQGARNYGYTF. CDR3 DNA: TGTGCCAGCAGTGAAGGGCAGGGGGCGAGAAACTATGGCTACACCTTC.